This T cell receptor beta chain emerged from a study of blood T cell repertoires in COVID-19. CDR3 size: 16 residues. Trimming removed 5 bases from V and 0 bases from J; junction bases left unmatched: 7. Per germline, CDR1 SGHDT and CDR2 YYEEEE. The authors' processing: Reference gene primer amplification gave estimated nucleated cell counts. TCRdb keeps only in-frame clones here, not all; method: immunoSEQ multiplex PCR. V, J and clone size reflect that table, while D and trimming were determined from the DNA. The sample includes approximately 150,000 clones, about four fifths of them seen just once.

This receptor was identified in a woman between 55 and 75 years old with COVID-19, enrolled during active disease. This chain connects TRBV5-6 to TRBJ2-1, with 8 nucleotides matching TRBD2. Material: peripheral blood. CDR3 DNA: TGTGCCAGCAGAGAAGCGGGGGTGGGCTCCTACAATGAGCAGTTCTTC. Its translation is CASREAGVGSYNEQFF.